The entry that follows covers one TCR beta chain sequence. This CDR3 is also generated by other DNA sequences in the sample. This sample stems from a study of blood T cell repertoires in COVID-19. Some clones are missing from TCRdb's copy, which holds only in-frame ones; the method was immunoSEQ multiplex PCR. Of over 250,000 clones listed, around 90% were seen once; the top ten hold over 2%. V lost 2 bases and J lost 1, with 12 bases in between. The CDR3 length is 15 residues. Germline values: CDR1 WNHNN, CDR2 SYGVQD (reference sequence). Sequenced input: PBMCs or T cells enriched from blood (not recorded which). This receptor was obtained from an older woman in a cohort exposed to, infected with or recovered from COVID-19 (not recorded which). V and J are TRBV10-1 and TRBJ2-7, with D maybe TRBD2 (6 bases). The CDR3 region is CASSEGRGGSYEQYF. In nucleotides, the CDR3 is TGCGCCAGCAGTGAGGGGCGGGGTGGATCCTACGAGCAGTACTTC.